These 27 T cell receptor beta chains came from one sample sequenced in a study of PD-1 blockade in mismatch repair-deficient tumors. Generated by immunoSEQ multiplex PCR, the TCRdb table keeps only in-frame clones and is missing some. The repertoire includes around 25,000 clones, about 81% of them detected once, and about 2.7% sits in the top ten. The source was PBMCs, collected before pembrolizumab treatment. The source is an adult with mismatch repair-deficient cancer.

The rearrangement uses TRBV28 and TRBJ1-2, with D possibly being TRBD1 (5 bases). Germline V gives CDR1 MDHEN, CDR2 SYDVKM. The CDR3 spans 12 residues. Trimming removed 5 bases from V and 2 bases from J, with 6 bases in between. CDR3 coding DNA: TGTGCCAGCAGTAGGGGAAACTATGGCTACACCTTC. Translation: CASSRGNYGYTF.

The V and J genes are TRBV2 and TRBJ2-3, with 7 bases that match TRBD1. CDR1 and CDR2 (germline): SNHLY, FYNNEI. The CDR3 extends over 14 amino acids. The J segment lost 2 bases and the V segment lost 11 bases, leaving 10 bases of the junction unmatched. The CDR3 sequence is CAGETGVATDTQYF. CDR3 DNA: TGTGCCGGCGAAACAGGGGTCGCCACAGATACGCAGTATTTT.

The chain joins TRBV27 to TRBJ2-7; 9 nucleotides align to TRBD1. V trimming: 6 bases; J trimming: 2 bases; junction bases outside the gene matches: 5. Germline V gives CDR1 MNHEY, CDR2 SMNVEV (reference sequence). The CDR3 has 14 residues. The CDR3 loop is CASSPDRGAYEQYF. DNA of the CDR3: TGTGCCAGCAGCCCAGACAGGGGGGCCTACGAGCAGTACTTC.

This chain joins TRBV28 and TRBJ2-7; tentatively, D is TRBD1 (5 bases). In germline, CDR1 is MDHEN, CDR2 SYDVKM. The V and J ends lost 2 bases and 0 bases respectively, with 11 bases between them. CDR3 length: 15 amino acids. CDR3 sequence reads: CASSLGQGGSYEQYF. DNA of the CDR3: TGTGCCAGCAGTTTAGGTCAGGGTGGCTCCTACGAGCAGTACTTC.

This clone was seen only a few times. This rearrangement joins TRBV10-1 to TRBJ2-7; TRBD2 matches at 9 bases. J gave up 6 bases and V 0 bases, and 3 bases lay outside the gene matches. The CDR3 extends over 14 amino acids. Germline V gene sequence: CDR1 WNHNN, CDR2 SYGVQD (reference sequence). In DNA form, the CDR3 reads TGCGCCAGCAGTGAGTCTGGTAGCGGGAGCGAGCAGTACTTC. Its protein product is CASSESGSGSEQYF.

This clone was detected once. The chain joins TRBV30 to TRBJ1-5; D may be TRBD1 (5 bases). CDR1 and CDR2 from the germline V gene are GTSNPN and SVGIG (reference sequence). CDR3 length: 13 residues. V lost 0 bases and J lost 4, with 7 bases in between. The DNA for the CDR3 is TGTGCCTGGAGTGTACAGGAAAATCAGCCCCAGCATTTT. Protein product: CAWSVQENQPQHF.

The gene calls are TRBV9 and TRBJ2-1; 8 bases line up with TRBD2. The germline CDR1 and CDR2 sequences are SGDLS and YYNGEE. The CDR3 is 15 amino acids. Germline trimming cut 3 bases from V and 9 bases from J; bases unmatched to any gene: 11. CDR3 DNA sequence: TGTGCCAGCAGCGGCGTAAACGGGAGGGCCCTTGAGCAGTTCTTC. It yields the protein CASSGVNGRALEQFF.

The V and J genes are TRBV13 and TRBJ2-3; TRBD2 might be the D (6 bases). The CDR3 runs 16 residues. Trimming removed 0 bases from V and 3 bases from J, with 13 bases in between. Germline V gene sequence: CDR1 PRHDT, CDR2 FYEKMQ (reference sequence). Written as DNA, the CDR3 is TGTGCCAGCAGCTTAGGCGGGGGACCCTGGACAGATACGCAGTATTTT. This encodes CASSLGGGPWTDTQYF.

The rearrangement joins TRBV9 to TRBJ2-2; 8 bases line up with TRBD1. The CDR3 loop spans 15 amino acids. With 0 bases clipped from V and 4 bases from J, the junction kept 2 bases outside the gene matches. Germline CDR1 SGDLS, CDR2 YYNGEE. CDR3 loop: CASSVETGGTGELFF. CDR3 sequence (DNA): TGTGCCAGCAGCGTAGAAACAGGGGGCACCGGGGAGCTGTTTTTT.

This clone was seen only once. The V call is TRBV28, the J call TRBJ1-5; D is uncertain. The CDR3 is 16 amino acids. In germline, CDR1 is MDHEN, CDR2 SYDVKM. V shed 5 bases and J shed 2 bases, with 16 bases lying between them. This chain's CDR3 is CASSLLISIGNQPQHF. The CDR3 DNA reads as TGTGCCAGCAGTCTCCTCATAAGCATCGGCAATCAGCCCCAGCATTTT.

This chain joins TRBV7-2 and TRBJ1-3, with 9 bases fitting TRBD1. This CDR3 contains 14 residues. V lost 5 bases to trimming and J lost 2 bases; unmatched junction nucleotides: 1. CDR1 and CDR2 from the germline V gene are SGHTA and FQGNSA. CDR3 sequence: CASSRDRAGNTIYF. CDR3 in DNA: TGTGCCAGCAGCCGGGACAGGGCTGGAAACACCATATATTTT.

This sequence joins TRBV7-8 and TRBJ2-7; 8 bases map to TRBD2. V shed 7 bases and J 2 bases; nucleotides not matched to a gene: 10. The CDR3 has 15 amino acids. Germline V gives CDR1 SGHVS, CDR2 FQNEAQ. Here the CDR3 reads CASTPGLVQPYEQYF. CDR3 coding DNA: TGTGCCAGCACCCCGGGACTAGTACAGCCCTACGAGCAGTACTTC.

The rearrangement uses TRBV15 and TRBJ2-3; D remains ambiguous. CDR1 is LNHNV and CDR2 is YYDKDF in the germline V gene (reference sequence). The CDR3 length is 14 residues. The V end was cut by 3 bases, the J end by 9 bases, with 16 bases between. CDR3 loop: CATSRELTQQTQYF. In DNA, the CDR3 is TGTGCCACCAGCAGGGAACTTACACAGCAAACGCAGTATTTT.

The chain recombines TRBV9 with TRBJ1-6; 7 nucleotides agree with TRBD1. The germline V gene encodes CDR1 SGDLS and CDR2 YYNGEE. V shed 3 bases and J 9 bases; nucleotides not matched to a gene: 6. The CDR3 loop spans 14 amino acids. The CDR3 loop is CASSGATGSSPLHF. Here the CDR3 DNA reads TGTGCCAGCAGCGGGGCGACAGGGAGTTCACCCCTCCACTTT.

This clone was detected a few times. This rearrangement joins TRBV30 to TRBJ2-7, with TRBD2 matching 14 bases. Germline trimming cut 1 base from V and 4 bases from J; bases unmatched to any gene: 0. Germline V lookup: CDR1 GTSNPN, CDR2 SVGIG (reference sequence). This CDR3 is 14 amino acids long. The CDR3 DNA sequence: TGTGCCTGGAGTGGGACTAGCGGGAGGTACGAGCAGTACTTC. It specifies CAWSGTSGRYEQYF.

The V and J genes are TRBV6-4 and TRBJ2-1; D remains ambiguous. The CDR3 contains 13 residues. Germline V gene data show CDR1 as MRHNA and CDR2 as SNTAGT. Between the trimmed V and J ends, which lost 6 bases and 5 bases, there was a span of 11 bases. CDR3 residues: CASSSYVNNEQFF. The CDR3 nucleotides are TGTGCCAGCAGCAGTTACGTCAACAATGAGCAGTTCTTC.

The CDR3 protein is CASSPGGPGNEQFF. The CDR3 nucleotides are TGTGCCAGCTCCCCTGGAGGGCCTGGAAATGAGCAGTTCTTC. The chain carries TRBV18 and TRBJ2-1; maybe TRBD2 (6 bases). The CDR3 consists of 14 residues. The ends were cut back, 6 bases at V and 7 bases at J, with 16 bases in the middle. In germline, CDR1 is KGHSH, CDR2 LQKENI.

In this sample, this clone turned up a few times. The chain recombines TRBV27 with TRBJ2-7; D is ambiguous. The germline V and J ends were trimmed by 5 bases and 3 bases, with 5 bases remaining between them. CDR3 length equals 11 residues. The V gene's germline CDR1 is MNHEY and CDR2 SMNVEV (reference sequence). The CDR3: CASSNYYEQYF. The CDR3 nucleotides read TGTGCCAGCAGTAACTACTACGAGCAGTACTTC.

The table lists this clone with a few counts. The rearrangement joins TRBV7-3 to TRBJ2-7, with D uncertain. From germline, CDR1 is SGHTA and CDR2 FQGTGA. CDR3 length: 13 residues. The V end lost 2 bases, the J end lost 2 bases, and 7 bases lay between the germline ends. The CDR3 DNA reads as TGTGCCAGCAGCTTATCAACAACCTACGAGCAGTACTTC. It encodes CASSLSTTYEQYF.

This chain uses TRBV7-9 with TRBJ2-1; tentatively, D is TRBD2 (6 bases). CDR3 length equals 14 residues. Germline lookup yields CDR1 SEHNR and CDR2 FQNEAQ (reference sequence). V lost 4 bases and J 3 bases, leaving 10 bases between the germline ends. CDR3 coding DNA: TGTGCCAGCAGCTCCGCGGGATACTACAATGAGCAGTTCTTC. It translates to CASSSAGYYNEQFF.

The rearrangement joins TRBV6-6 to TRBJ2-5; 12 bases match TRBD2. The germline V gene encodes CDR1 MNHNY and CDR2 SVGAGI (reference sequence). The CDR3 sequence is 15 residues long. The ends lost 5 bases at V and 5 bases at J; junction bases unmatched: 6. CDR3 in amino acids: CASSPSGRAGETQYF. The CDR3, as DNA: TGTGCCAGCAGTCCTAGCGGGAGGGCGGGTGAGACCCAGTACTTC.

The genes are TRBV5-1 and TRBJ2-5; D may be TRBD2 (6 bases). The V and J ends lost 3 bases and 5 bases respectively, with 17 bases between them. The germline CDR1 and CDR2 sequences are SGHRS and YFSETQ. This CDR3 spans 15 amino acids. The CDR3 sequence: CASSSGGMGLETQYF. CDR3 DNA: TGCGCCAGCAGCTCTGGCGGGATGGGCTTGGAGACCCAGTACTTC.

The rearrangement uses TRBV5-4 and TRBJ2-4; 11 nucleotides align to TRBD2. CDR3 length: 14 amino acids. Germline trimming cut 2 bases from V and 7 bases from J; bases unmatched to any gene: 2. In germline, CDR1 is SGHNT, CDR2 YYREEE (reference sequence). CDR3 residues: CASSLLAGENIQYF. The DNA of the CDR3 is TGTGCCAGCAGCTTACTAGCGGGAGAGAACATTCAGTACTTC.

CDR3 coding DNA: TGCAGCGTTTTGCCGAGGGACACTGAAGCTTTCTTT. Its translation: CSVLPRDTEAFF. The chain joins TRBV29-1 to TRBJ1-1; D is ambiguous. CDR1 and CDR2 (germline): SQVTM, ANQGSEA. The CDR3 runs 12 residues. V was shortened by 5 bases and J by 3 bases, with 10 bases between the two germline ends.

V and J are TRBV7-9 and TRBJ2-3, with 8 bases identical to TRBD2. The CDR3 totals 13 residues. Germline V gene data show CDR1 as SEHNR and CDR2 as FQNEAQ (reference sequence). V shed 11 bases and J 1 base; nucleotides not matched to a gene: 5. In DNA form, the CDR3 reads TGTGCCGGCTCGACTAGCGGCACAGATACGCAGTATTTT. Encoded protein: CAGSTSGTDTQYF.

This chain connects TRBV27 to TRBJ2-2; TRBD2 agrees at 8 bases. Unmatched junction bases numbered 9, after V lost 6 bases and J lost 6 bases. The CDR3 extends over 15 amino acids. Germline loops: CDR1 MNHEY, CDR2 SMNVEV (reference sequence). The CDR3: CASSFWREESGELFF. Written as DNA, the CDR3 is TGTGCCAGCAGCTTTTGGCGGGAGGAGTCCGGGGAGCTGTTTTTT.

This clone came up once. CDR3 sequence: CASSLEPGYTEAFF. The CDR3 DNA reads TGCGCCAGCAGCTTGGAGCCAGGCTACACTGAAGCTTTCTTT. The rearrangement uses TRBV5-1 and TRBJ1-1; no definite D call. The germline gives CDR1 SGHRS, CDR2 YFSETQ. The CDR3 spans 14 residues. V lost 0 bases and J lost 3, with 9 bases in between.